This T cell receptor beta chain was recovered during a study of T cell repertoires in cytomegalovirus infection. To note about this clonotype: Its target is not known.

The CDR3 consists of 14 residues. CDR1 LGHNA and CDR2 YSLEER come from the germline V gene. V was pared by 5 bases and J by 0 bases, with 8 bases between. TCRdb re-called the reads through MiXCR, storing one row per CDR3 protein. This sample has 80,000 or so distinct CDR3 sequences, with roughly 37% found just once. Sample: CD8+ T cells from cultured PBMCs, taken from culture after CMV antigen stimulation. This TCR came from a human donor in good health (CMV status not recorded). Some clones in this sample may be carry-over from other donors' samples. The rearrangement joins TRBV4-3 to TRBJ1-5; D uncertain. The CDR3 region is CASSSEFSNQPQHF. The DNA of the CDR3 is TGCGCCAGCAGCTCGGAGTTTAGCAATCAGCCCCAGCATTTT.